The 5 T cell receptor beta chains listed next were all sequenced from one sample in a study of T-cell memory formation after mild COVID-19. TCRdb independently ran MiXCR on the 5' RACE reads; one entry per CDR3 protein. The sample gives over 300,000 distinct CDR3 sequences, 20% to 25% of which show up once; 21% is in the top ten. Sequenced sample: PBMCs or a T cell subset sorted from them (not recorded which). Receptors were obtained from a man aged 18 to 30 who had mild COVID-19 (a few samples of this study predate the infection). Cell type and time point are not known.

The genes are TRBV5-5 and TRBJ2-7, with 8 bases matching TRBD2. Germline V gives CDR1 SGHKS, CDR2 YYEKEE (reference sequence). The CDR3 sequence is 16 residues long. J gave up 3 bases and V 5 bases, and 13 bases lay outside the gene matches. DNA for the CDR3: TGTGCCAGCAGTTATGACTCCAGCGGGGGCCTCTACGAGCAGTACTTC. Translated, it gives CASSYDSSGGLYEQYF.

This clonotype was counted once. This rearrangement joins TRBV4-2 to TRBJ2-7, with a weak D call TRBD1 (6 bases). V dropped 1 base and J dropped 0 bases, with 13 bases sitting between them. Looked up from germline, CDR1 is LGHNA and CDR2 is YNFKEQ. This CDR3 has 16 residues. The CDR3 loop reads CASSQVSGDFSYEQYF. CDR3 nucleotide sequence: TGTGCCAGCAGCCAAGTCTCAGGGGATTTCTCCTACGAGCAGTACTTC.

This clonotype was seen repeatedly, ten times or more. For the CDR3, the DNA is TGTGCCAGCACCACTAGCGGGGCAGATACGCAGTATTTT. Its protein is CASTTSGADTQYF. The V gene is TRBV6-5, the J gene TRBJ2-3; 10 bases agree with TRBD2. The CDR3 contains 13 residues. The V gene end was trimmed by 7 bases and the J gene end by 4 bases; junction bases not matched to a gene: 2. In germline, CDR1 is MNHEY, CDR2 SVGAGI.

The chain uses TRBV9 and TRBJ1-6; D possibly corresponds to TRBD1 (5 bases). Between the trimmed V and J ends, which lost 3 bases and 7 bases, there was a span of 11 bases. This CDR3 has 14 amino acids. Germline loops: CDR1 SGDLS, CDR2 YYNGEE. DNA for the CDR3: TGTGCCAGCAGCGGATCTGCAGGGAATTCACCCCTCCACTTT. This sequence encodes CASSGSAGNSPLHF.

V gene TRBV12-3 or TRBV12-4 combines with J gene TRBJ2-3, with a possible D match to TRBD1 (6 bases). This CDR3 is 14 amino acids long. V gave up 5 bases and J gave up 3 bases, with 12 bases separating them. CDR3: CASSAYRETDTQYF. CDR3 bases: TGTGCCAGCAGTGCGTACAGGGAGACAGATACGCAGTATTTT.